What follows are 14 T cell receptor beta chains derived from one specimen sequenced in a study of vaccination and CD4 T cells after COVID-19. The treatment: approximately 10-day PBMC culture with coronavirus spike peptide pools or control peptides (ViraFEST assay). No antigens are known for them. Sequenced with the Oncomine TCR Beta short-read assay was DNA taken from cultured CD4+ T cells. TCRdb used MiXCR to reprocess the PCR reads, holding one entry per CDR3 protein. Of thousands of distinct CDR3 sequences listed, roughly 70% were seen once; the top ten hold around 26%. The sequencing input was CD4+ T cells from blood, cultured in vitro. Receptors originate from a human donor who had recovered from COVID-19.

The rearrangement joins TRBV2 to TRBJ1-5; the D is unclear. Germline CDR1 is SNHLY and CDR2 is FYNNEI. The CDR3 length is 12 residues. V gave up 1 base and J gave up 9 bases, with 7 bases separating them. CDR3 nucleotide sequence: TGTGCCAGCAGTGAAGACGTGGGGCCCCAGCATTTT. Residues: CASSEDVGPQHF. The full variable domain, rest sourced from reference TRBV2 and TRBJ1-5, is EPEVTQTPSHQVTQMGQEVILRCVPISNHLYFYWYRQILGQKVEFLVSFYNNEISEKSEIFDDQFSVERPDGSNFTLKIRSTKLEDSAMYFCASSEDVGPQHFGDGTRLSIL.

The J gene is TRBJ2-2, the V gene TRBV11-3; D gene uncertain. The CDR3 is 13 residues long. Germline loops: CDR1 SGHNT, CDR2 YENEEA. Trimming pared 1 base from V and 7 bases from J, leaving 7 bases between. CDR3 sequence reads: CASSLVEDGELFF. The CDR3 nucleotides read TGTGCCAGCAGCTTAGTGGAAGACGGGGAGCTGTTTTTT.

The chain recombines TRBV25-1 with TRBJ2-3, with D possibly being TRBD2 (6 bases). Trimming took 4 bases from V and 2 from J, leaving 13 bases between them. Germline CDR1 reads MGHDK; CDR2 reads SYGVNS. The CDR3 is 15 amino acids. CDR3 protein: CASSGGGVITDTQYF. The CDR3 DNA follows: TGTGCCAGCAGTGGGGGCGGGGTGATCACAGATACGCAGTATTTT.

The gene calls are TRBV10-2 and TRBJ2-3; D remains unclear. Germline CDR1 is WSHSY and CDR2 is SAAADI. Trimming took 6 bases from V and 0 from J, leaving 13 bases between them. CDR3 length: 15 residues. CDR3 nucleotides: TGCGCCAGCAGGTCTTGGACGACTAGCACAGATACGCAGTATTTT. Its protein is CASRSWTTSTDTQYF.

V is TRBV10-3 and J is TRBJ1-2; 9 nucleotides agree with TRBD1. The junction had 4 bases not matched to a gene; V was cut back by 4 bases and J by 4 bases. CDR3 length: 14 amino acids. CDR1 ENHRY and CDR2 SYGVKD come from the germline V gene. In nucleotides, the CDR3 is TGTGCCATCAGTGGACAGGGGGAAGTCTATGGCTACACCTTC. It is translated as CAISGQGEVYGYTF.

The genes are TRBV10-1 and TRBJ2-2; no clear D. Germline CDR1 WNHNN, CDR2 SYGVQD (reference sequence). Trimming stripped 8 bases from V and 7 bases from J, with 17 bases between. This CDR3 spans 14 amino acids. CDR3 in amino acids: CASSRRNGIGELFF. DNA for the CDR3: TGCGCCAGCTCTCGACGGAATGGGATCGGGGAGCTGTTTTTT.

CDR3 region: CASSYMKGVVGELFF. CDR3 nucleotide sequence: TGTGCCAGCAGTTACATGAAGGGTGTTGTCGGGGAGCTGTTTTTT. The gene calls are TRBV6-2 or TRBV6-3 and TRBJ2-2; D unclear. Trimming left V 2 bases short and J 7 bases short, with 14 bases between. This CDR3 comprises 15 residues. The germline V gene has CDR1 MNHEY and CDR2 SVGEGT.

CDR3 nucleotide sequence: TGTGCCAGCAGCTTACGGGGATCTGGGCTGAGCACAGATACGCAGTATTTT. This sequence encodes CASSLRGSGLSTDTQYF. The chain carries TRBV7-9 and TRBJ2-3; tentative D call: TRBD2 (5 bases). The CDR3 is 17 amino acids. V was pared by 2 bases and J by 0 bases, with 15 bases between. Germline CDR1 and CDR2: SEHNR and FQNEAQ (reference sequence).

The chain joins TRBV12-3 or TRBV12-4 to TRBJ1-2; 9 bases match TRBD1. V was pared by 4 bases and J by 5 bases, with 8 bases of the junction left unmatched. The CDR3 consists of 15 residues. CDR3 amino acids: CASSSTGGFRYGYTF. The CDR3 DNA reads TGTGCCAGCAGTTCCACAGGGGGCTTTAGGTATGGCTACACCTTC.

The chain employs TRBV7-8 and TRBJ1-1; 7 bases are a match to TRBD1. Losses at the gene ends were 1 base for V and 1 base for J; bases not matched to a gene: 6. This CDR3 comprises 16 residues. Germline V gives CDR1 SGHVS, CDR2 FQNEAQ. In DNA form, the CDR3 reads TGTGCCAGCAGCTTAGTATCGGGACAGAAGAACACTGAAGCTTTCTTT. This translates into CASSLVSGQKNTEAFF.

There are a few counts of this clonotype. V gene TRBV7-9 combines with J gene TRBJ1-6; no clear D. The CDR3 is made up of 14 amino acids. Germline CDR1 SEHNR, CDR2 FQNEAQ (reference sequence). The ends were cut back, 1 base at V and 2 bases at J, with 3 bases in the middle. The DNA for the CDR3 is TGTGCCAGCAGCTTAGACCCCTATAATTCACCCCTCCACTTT. Amino acids: CASSLDPYNSPLHF.

In this sample, this clonotype turned up a few times. The V and J genes are TRBV7-6 and TRBJ1-6; D is perhaps TRBD1 (5 bases). Deletions cut 5 bases from V and 6 bases from J, with 14 bases between. The CDR3 is 15 residues long. Germline V gene lookup returns CDR1 SGHVS and CDR2 FNYEAQ. The CDR3 sequence is CASSPRGVSNSPLHF. The DNA of the CDR3 is TGTGCCAGCAGCCCGCGGGGGGTTAGTAATTCACCCCTCCACTTT. The full variable domain, completed using reference TRBV7-6 and TRBJ1-6, is GAGVSQSPRYKVTKRGQDVALRCDPISGHVSLYWYRQALGQGPEFLTYFNYEAQQDKSGLPNDRFSAERPEGSISTLTIQRTEQRDSAMYRCASSPRGVSNSPLHFGNGTRLTVT.

The chain links TRBV7-2 to TRBJ1-6, with 8 bases aligning to TRBD1. The germline CDR1 and CDR2 sequences are SGHTA and FQGNSA. Trimming at V came to 5 bases and at J to 6 bases, leaving 12 bases not matched to a gene. The CDR3 has 17 amino acids. The CDR3 spells CASSLTIGTGSNSPLHF. The CDR3 DNA reads TGTGCCAGCAGCCTGACGATCGGGACAGGCTCTAATTCACCCCTCCACTTT.

V is TRBV19 and J is TRBJ2-1; 10 bases fit TRBD1. V dropped 3 bases and J dropped 9; count of bases not matched to a gene: 11. There are 16 residues in the CDR3. Germline lookup yields CDR1 LNHDA and CDR2 SQIVND (reference sequence). The CDR3 reads CASSIGRRQGAVEQFF. The CDR3 nucleotides are TGTGCCAGTAGTATTGGTCGGCGACAGGGGGCTGTTGAGCAGTTCTTC.